This is a list of T cell receptor beta chains from one sample in a study of T cells in Graves' hyperthyroidism and ophthalmopathy. From the multiplex PCR reads, TCRdb called clonotypes with MiXCR, one entry per CDR3 protein. The sample consists of under 250,000 distinct CDR3 sequences, around 24% of them appearing once. Sequenced material: blood. These receptors were obtained from a woman between 40 and 55 years old with Graves' ophthalmopathy. CDR3s include the opening cysteine and the closing phenylalanine or tryptophan. A D gene is named only where the DNA matches it firmly. For some rows the clone size is stated as once, few or many, or as a class when expanded; others skip it.

D	size	J	V	CDR3	DNA
-	many	TRBJ1-3	TRBV19	CASSMTGAGNTIYF	TGTGCCAGTAGTATGACCGGGGCTGGAAACACCATATATTTT
-	many	TRBJ1-5	TRBV6-5	CASRGVGNQPQHF	TGTGCCAGCAGGGGTGTGGGCAATCAGCCCCAGCATTTT
-	many	TRBJ1-6	TRBV7-2	CASSLARDTKHSPLHF	TGTGCCAGCAGCTTAGCGAGGGACACTAAGCATTCACCCCTCCACTTT
-	many	TRBJ1-2	TRBV4-1	CASSLVATYGYIF	TGCGCCAGCAGCCTAGTGGCCACCTATGGCTACATCTTC
TRBD2	-	TRBJ2-7	TRBV28	CASSFSGRAEHEQYF	TGTGCCAGCAGTTTTAGCGGGAGGGCCGAACACGAGCAGTACTTC
-	-	TRBJ2-7	TRBV6-1	CASRVVSSSYEQYF	TGTGCCAGCAGGGTAGTTTCGAGCTCCTACGAGCAGTACTTC
TRBD1	many	TRBJ1-1	TRBV28	CASRDRASKMNTEAFF	TGTGCCAGTCGGGACAGGGCGAGTAAAATGAACACTGAAGCTTTCTTT
-	-	TRBJ1-1	TRBV11-2	CASSLMAGTTNTEAFF	TGTGCCAGCAGCTTAATGGCAGGGACTACGAACACTGAAGCTTTCTTT
-	-	TRBJ2-5	TRBV27	CASSSTGHFQETQYF	TGTGCCAGCAGTTCCACCGGACACTTCCAAGAGACCCAGTACTTC
-	many	TRBJ2-5	TRBV20-1	CSAREWNAGKTQYF	TGCAGTGCTAGAGAATGGAATGCAGGCAAGACCCAGTACTTC
-	many	TRBJ2-7	TRBV5-1	CASSLDYEPYEQYF	TGCGCCAGCAGCCTGGACTACGAGCCCTACGAGCAGTACTTC
-	many	TRBJ2-7	TRBV28	CASSPPQAGARGPYEQYF	TGTGCCAGCAGTCCCCCTCAGGCCGGGGCTAGAGGTCCCTACGAGCAGTACTTC
TRBD2	many	TRBJ2-7	TRBV6-5	CASGQLPGAGEQYF	TGTGCCAGCGGGCAGCTTCCGGGAGCGGGGGAGCAGTACTTC
-	many	TRBJ1-3	TRBV28	CASSFPLGGNTIYF	TGTGCCAGCAGTTTCCCCCTCGGCGGAAACACCATATATTTT
TRBD2	-	TRBJ2-5	TRBV28	CASNELAGGETQYF	TGTGCCAGCAACGAACTAGCGGGAGGCGAGACCCAGTACTTC
-	many	TRBJ2-5	TRBV5-5	CASSVIAGGQETQYF	TGTGCCAGCAGCGTGATTGCGGGTGGGCAAGAGACCCAGTACTTC
-	-	TRBJ2-2	TRBV5-1	CASSPGASGTGELSF	TGCGCCAGCAGCCCCGGCGCGTCGGGCACCGGGGAGCTGTCTTTT
-	-	TRBJ1-1	TRBV7-9	CASSSIVIRTEAFF	TGTGCCAGCAGCTCAATTGTGATTAGAACTGAAGCTTTCTTT
TRBD1	-	TRBJ1-5	TRBV12-3/TRBV12-4	CASRPTGFSNQPQHF	TGTGCCAGCAGGCCGACAGGGTTTAGCAATCAGCCCCAGCATTTT
TRBD1	-	TRBJ2-7	TRBV6-1	CASGLGQGAREQYF	TGTGCCAGCGGACTAGGACAGGGGGCCCGCGAGCAGTACTTC
-	many	TRBJ2-7	TRBV25-1	CASEDGTNSYEQYF	TGTGCCAGCGAAGACGGGACAAACTCCTACGAGCAGTACTTC
-	many	TRBJ2-2	TRBV7-2	CASSPSPTNTGELFF	TGTGCCAGCAGCCCGAGCCCGACGAACACCGGGGAGCTGTTTTTT
TRBD1	many	TRBJ1-5	TRBV11-2	CASSLTGAVNQPQHF	TGTGCCAGCAGCTTGACAGGGGCGGTAAATCAGCCCCAGCATTTT
-	many	TRBJ2-7	TRBV2	CASREQGGWFGSGGTYEQYF	TGTGCCAGCAGAGAACAGGGGGGCTGGTTCGGCAGCGGGGGGACCTACGAGCAGTACTTC
-	-	TRBJ1-1	TRBV30	CAWSVAQGIDTEAFF	TGTGCCTGGAGTGTGGCACAGGGAATCGACACTGAAGCTTTCTTT
TRBD1	many	TRBJ2-5	TRBV28	CASSSPGQWPSETQYF	TGTGCCAGCAGCTCCCCGGGACAGTGGCCGAGCGAGACCCAGTACTTC
-	many	TRBJ1-2	TRBV7-9	CASSSLAAGYTF	TGTGCCAGCAGCTCGCTGGCGGCTGGCTACACCTTC
-	few	TRBJ2-7	TRBV10-3	CAISLNPSYEQYF	TGTGCCATCAGCCTGAACCCCTCCTACGAGCAGTACTTC
-	few	TRBJ1-1	TRBV18	CASSPLSGLTEAFF	TGTGCCAGCTCACCACTTTCGGGGCTCACTGAAGCTTTCTTT
-	many	TRBJ2-5	TRBV11-1	CASSFPVPGKETQYF	TGTGCCAGCAGCTTCCCAGTACCGGGGAAAGAGACCCAGTACTTC
TRBD2	many	TRBJ2-5	TRBV20-1	CSPKGLGLADNQETQHF	TGCAGTCCAAAGGGCCTGGGACTAGCGGACAACCAAGAGACCCAGCACTTC
-	many	TRBJ2-7	TRBV6-8	CASSLWTAGCSACEQYF	TGTGCCAGCAGCCTCTGGACTGCGGGCTGCTCAGCTTGCGAGCAGTACTTC
TRBD1	once	TRBJ1-2	TRBV11-2	CASSSPGTGTINYGYTF	TGTGCCAGCAGCTCCCCGGGGACAGGGACGATTAACTATGGCTACACCTTC
-	many	TRBJ2-5	TRBV12-5	CAKQGLETQYF	TGTGCTAAGCAGGGGTTGGAGACCCAGTACTTC
-	many	TRBJ2-2	TRBV19	CASSPGRTGELFF	TGTGCCAGTAGTCCCGGACGCACCGGGGAGCTGTTTTTT
-	many	TRBJ2-5	TRBV18	CASSPMTIQETQYF	TGTGCCAGCTCACCAATGACCATCCAAGAGACCCAGTACTTC
-	-	TRBJ2-7	TRBV12-3/TRBV12-4	CASSFWGTLPHEQYF	TGTGCCAGCAGTTTCTGGGGGACCCTCCCACACGAGCAGTACTTC
TRBD2	many	TRBJ2-5	TRBV20-1	CSAMGTGLAGVRETQYF	TGCAGTGCTATGGGAACCGGACTAGCGGGAGTCAGAGAGACCCAGTACTTC
TRBD2	many	TRBJ2-2	TRBV4-2	CASSQTSGNTGELFF	TGTGCCAGCAGCCAGACTAGCGGGAACACCGGGGAGCTGTTTTTT
-	many	TRBJ1-1	TRBV19	CASSSQGMNTEAFF	TGTGCCAGTAGTTCTCAGGGGATGAACACTGAAGCTTTCTTT
-	-	TRBJ1-5	TRBV6-2/TRBV6-3	CASSSGAGARNQPQHF	TGTGCCAGCAGCAGTGGGGCAGGGGCCCGCAATCAGCCCCAGCATTTT
TRBD1	many	TRBJ2-2	TRBV7-2	CASSETGLNTGELFF	TGTGCCAGCAGCGAGACAGGGCTGAACACCGGGGAGCTGTTTTTT
TRBD2	few	TRBJ2-4	TRBV7-8	CASSRRLAGGPSLSLQYF	TGTGCCAGCAGCAGGAGACTAGCGGGAGGGCCTAGTCTCTCCCTTCAGTACTTC
-	-	TRBJ2-5	TRBV6-2/TRBV6-3	CASSYRVGGETQYF	TGTGCCAGCAGTTACCGAGTCGGGGGAGAGACCCAGTACTTC
TRBD1	-	TRBJ1-1	TRBV11-2	CASRRGGSTEAFF	TGTGCCAGCCGCAGGGGGGGAAGCACTGAAGCTTTCTTT
-	many	TRBJ2-7	TRBV12-3/TRBV12-4	CASSRPRSYEQYF	TGTGCCAGCAGCAGACCTAGGTCCTACGAGCAGTACTTC
-	-	TRBJ1-1	TRBV12-3/TRBV12-4	CASSFGWPNTEAFF	TGTGCCAGCAGTTTCGGTTGGCCGAACACTGAAGCTTTCTTT
-	-	TRBJ2-7	TRBV6-1	CASSDQPGGRDEQYF	TGTGCCAGCAGTGACCAACCAGGGGGGAGAGACGAGCAGTACTTC